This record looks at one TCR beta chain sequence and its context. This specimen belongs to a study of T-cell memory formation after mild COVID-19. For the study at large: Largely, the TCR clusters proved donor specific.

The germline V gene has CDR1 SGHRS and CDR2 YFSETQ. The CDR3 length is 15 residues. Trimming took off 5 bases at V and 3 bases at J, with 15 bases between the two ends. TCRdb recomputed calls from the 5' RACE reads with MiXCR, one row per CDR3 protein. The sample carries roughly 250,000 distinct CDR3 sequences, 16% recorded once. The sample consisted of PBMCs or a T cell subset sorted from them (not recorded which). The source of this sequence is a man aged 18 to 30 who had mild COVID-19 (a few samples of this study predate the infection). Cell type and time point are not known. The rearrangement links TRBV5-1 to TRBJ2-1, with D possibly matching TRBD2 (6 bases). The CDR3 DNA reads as TGCGCCAGCAGTGATGGGCGGGGACTCTACAATGAGCAGTTCTTC. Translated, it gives CASSDGRGLYNEQFF.